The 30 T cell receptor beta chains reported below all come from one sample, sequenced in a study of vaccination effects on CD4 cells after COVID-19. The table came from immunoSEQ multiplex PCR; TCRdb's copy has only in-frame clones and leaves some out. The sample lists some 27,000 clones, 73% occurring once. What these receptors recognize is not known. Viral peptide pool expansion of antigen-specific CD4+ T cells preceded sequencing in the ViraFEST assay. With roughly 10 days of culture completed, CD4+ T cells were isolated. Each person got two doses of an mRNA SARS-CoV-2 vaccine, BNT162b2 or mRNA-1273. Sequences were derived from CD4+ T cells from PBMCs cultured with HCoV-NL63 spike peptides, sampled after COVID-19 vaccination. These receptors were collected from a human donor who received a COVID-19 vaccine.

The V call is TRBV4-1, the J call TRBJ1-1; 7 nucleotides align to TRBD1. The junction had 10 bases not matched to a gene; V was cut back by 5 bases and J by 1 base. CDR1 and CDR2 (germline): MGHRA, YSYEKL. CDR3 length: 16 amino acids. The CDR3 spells CASSLSPRTGNTEAFF. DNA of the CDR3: TGCGCCAGCAGCTTAAGCCCCCGGACAGGGAACACTGAAGCTTTCTTT.

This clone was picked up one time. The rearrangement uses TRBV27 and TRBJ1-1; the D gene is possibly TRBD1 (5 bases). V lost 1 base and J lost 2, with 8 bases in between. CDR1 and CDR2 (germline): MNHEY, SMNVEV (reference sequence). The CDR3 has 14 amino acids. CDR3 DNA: TGTGCCAGCAGTTTATTGGGGGTAAACACTGAAGCTTTCTTT. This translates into CASSLLGVNTEAFF.

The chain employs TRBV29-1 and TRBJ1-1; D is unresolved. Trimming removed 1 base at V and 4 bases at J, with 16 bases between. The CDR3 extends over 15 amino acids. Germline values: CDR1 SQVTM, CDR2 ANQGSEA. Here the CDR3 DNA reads TGCAGCGTTGAAGTTTTCGGGCTGAAGGGCACTGAAGCTTTCTTT. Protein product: CSVEVFGLKGTEAFF.

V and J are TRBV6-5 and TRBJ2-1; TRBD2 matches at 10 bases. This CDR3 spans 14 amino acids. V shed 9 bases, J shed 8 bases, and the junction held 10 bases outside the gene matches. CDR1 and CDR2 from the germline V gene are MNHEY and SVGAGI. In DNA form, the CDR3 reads TGTGCCAGTAAAAGGGCTAGCGGGAGCCATGAGCAGTTCTTC. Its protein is CASKRASGSHEQFF.

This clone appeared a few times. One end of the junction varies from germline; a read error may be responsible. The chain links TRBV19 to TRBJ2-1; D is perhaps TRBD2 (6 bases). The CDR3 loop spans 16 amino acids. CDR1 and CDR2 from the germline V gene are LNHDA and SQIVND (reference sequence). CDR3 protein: CASSIGGSGSYNEQFF. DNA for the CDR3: TGTGCCAGTAGCATAGGCGGTAGCGGCTCATACAATGAGCAGTTCTTC.

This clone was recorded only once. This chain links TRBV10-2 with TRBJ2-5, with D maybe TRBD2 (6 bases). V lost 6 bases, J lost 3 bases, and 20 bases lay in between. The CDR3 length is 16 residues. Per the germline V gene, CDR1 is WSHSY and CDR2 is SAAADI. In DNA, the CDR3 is TGCGCCAGCAGGGAGAGCACGGGAGTAACCAAAGAGACCCAGTACTTC. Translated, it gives CASRESTGVTKETQYF.

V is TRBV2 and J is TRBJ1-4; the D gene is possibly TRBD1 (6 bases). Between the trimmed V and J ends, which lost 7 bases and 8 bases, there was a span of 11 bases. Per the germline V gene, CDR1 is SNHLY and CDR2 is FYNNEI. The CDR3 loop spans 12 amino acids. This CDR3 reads CASNPRGEKLFF. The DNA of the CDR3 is TGTGCCAGCAACCCCAGGGGCGAAAAACTGTTTTTT.

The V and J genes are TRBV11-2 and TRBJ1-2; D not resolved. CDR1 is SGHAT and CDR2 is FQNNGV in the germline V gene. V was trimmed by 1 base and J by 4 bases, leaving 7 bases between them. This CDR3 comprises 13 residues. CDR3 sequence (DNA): TGTGCCAGCAGCTTAGGACTCTTCTATGGCTACACCTTC. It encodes CASSLGLFYGYTF. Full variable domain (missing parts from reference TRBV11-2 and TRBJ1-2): EAGVAQSPRYKIIEKRQSVAFWCNPISGHATLYWYQQILGQGPKLLIQFQNNGVVDDSQLPKDRFSAERLKGVDSTLKIQPAKLEDSAVYLCASSLGLFYGYTFGSGTRLTVV.

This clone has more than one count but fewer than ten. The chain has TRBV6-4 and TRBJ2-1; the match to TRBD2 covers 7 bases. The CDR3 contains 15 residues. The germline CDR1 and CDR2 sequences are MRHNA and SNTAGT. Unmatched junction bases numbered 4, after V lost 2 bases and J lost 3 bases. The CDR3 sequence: CASSDGAGDYNEQFF. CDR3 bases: TGTGCCAGCAGTGACGGGGCGGGAGACTACAATGAGCAGTTCTTC.

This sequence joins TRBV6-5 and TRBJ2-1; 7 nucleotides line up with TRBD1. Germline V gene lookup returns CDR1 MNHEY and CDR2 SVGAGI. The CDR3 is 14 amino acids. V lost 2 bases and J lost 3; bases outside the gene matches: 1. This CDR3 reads CASSYGQVYNEQFF. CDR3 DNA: TGTGCCAGCAGTTACGGACAGGTCTACAATGAGCAGTTCTTC.

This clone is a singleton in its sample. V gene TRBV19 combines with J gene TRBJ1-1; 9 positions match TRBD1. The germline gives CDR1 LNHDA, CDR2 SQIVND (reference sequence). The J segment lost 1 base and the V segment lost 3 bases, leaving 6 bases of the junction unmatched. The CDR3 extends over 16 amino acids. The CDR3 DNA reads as TGTGCCAGTAGTATTCGGACAGGGGAATCGAACACTGAAGCTTTCTTT. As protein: CASSIRTGESNTEAFF.

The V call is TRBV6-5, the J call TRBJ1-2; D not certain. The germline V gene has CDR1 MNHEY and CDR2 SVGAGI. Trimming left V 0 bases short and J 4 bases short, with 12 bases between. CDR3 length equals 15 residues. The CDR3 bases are TGTGCCAGCAGTTACTCGACTTTAGGAGTCTATGGCTACACCTTC. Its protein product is CASSYSTLGVYGYTF.

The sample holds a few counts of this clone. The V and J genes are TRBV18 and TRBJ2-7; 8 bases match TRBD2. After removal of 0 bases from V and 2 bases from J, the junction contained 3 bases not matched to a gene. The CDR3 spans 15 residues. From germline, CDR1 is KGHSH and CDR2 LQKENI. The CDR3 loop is CASSPPAAGAYEQYF. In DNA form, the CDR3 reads TGTGCCAGCTCACCACCGGCAGCGGGAGCCTACGAGCAGTACTTC.

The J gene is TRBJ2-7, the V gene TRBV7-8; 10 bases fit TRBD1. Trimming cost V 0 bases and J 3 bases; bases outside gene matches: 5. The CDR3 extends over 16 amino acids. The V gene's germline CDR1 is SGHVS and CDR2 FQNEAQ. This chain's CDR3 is CASSLAATGGSYEQYF. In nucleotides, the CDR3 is TGTGCCAGCAGCTTAGCGGCGACAGGGGGCAGCTACGAGCAGTACTTC.

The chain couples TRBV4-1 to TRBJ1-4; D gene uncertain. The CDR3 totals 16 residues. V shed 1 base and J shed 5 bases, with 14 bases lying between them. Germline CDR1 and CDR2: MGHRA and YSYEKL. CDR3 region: CASSQVWLAGNEKLFF. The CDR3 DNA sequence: TGCGCCAGCAGCCAAGTTTGGCTTGCGGGCAATGAAAAACTGTTTTTT.

The CDR3 protein is CASSEGAGRTGELFF. In DNA, the CDR3 is TGTGCCAGCAGTGAAGGAGCGGGGCGAACCGGGGAGCTGTTTTTT. The rearrangement uses TRBV6-1 and TRBJ2-2; 7 bases line up with TRBD2. From germline, CDR1 is MNHNS and CDR2 SASEGT. The CDR3 is 15 amino acids. V was clipped by 1 base and J by 5 bases; unmatched bases: 4.

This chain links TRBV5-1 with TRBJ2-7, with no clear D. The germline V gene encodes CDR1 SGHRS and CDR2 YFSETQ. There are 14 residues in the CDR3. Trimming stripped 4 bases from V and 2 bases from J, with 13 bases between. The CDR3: CASSLTPGTYEQYF. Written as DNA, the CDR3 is TGCGCCAGCAGCCTGACGCCCGGAACCTACGAGCAGTACTTC.

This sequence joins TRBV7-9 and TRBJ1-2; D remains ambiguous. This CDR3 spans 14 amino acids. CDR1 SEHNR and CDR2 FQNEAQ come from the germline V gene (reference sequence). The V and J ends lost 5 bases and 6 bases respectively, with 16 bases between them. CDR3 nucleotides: TGTGCCAGCAGCCCCAACGGGATGGCCCATGGCTACACCTTC. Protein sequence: CASSPNGMAHGYTF.

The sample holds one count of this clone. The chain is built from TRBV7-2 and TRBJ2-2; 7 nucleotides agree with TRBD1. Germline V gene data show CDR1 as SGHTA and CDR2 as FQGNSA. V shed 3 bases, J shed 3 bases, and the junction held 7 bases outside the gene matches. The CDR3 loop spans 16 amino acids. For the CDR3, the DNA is TGTGCCAGCAGCTTCACAGGGACAGCTTACACCGGGGAGCTGTTTTTT. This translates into CASSFTGTAYTGELFF.

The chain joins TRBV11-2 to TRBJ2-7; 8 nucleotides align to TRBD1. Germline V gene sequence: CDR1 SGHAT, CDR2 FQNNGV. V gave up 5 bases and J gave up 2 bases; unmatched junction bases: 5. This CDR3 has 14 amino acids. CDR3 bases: TGTGCCAGCAGCCGCCCGGACAGGGCCTACGAGCAGTACTTC. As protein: CASSRPDRAYEQYF.

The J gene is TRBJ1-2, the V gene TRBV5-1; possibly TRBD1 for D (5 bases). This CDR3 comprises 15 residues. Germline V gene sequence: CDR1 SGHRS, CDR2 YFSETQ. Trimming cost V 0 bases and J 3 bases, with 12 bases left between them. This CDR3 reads CASSLVPGGDYGYTF. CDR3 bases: TGCGCCAGCAGCTTGGTCCCGGGGGGGGACTATGGCTACACCTTC. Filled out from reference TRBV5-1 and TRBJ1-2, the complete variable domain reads KAGVTQTPRYLIKTRGQQVTLSCSPISGHRSVSWYQQTPGQGLQFLFEYFSETQRNKGNFPGRFSGRQFSNSRSEMNVSTLELGDSALYLCASSLVPGGDYGYTFGSGTRLTVV.

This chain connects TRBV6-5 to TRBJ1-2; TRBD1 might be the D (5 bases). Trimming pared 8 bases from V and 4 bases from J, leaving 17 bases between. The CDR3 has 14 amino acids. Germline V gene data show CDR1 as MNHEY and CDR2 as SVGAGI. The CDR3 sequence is CASSQGPIGYGYTF. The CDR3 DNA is TGTGCCAGCTCCCAGGGACCGATTGGCTATGGCTACACCTTC.

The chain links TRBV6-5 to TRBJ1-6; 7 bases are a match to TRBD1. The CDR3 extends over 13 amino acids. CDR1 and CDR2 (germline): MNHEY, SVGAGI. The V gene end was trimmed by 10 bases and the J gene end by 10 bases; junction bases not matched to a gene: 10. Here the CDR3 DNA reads TGTGCCATCCAGACAGGGAGACGCTCACCCCTCCACTTT. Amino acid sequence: CAIQTGRRSPLHF.

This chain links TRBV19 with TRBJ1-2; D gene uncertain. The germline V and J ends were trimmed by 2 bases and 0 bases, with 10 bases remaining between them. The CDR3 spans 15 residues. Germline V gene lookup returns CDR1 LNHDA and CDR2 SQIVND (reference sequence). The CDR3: CASSITPTPNYGYTF. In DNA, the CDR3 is TGTGCCAGTAGTATAACGCCGACACCTAACTATGGCTACACCTTC.

DNA for the CDR3: TGCGCCAGCGGCCGCCCAGGCCGCTCTGGAAACACCATATATTTT. Its translation is CASGRPGRSGNTIYF. This chain joins TRBV4-1 and TRBJ1-3; unclear D gene. Germline assignment: CDR1 MGHRA and CDR2 YSYEKL. CDR3 length equals 15 residues. Trimming shortened V by 8 bases and J by 0 bases, and 14 bases separated the two germline ends.

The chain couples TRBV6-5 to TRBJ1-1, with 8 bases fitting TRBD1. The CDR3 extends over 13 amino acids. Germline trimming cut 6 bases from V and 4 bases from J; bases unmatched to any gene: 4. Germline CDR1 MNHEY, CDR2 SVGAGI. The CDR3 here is CASSDRGGTEAFF. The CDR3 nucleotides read TGTGCCAGCAGCGACAGGGGCGGCACTGAAGCTTTCTTT.

CDR3 protein: CASRTGTGSQPQHF. The CDR3 DNA is TGTGCCAGCAGAACCGGGACCGGGAGCCAGCCCCAGCATTTT. This rearrangement joins TRBV2 to TRBJ1-5; D might be TRBD1 (5 bases). V gave up 6 bases and J gave up 7 bases, with 16 bases separating them. Per germline, CDR1 SNHLY and CDR2 FYNNEI. The length of the CDR3 is 14 residues.

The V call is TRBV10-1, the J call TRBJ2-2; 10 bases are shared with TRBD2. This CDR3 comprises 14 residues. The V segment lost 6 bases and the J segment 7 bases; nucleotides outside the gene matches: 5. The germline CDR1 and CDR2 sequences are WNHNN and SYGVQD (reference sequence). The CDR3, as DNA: TGCGCCAGCAGGCTAGCGGGAGAAATCGGGGAGCTGTTTTTT. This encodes CASRLAGEIGELFF.

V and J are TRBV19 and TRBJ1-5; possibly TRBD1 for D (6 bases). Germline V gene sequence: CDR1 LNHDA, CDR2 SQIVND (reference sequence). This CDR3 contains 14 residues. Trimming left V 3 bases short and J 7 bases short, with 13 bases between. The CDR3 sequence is CASSMGGAWQPQHF. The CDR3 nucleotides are TGTGCCAGTAGTATGGGGGGGGCCTGGCAGCCCCAGCATTTT.

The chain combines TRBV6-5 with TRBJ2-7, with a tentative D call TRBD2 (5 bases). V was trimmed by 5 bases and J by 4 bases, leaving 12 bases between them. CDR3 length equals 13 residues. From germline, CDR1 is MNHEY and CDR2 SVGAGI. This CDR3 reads CASSQTRGYEQYF. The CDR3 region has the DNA TGTGCCAGCAGTCAAACAAGAGGGTACGAGCAGTACTTC.